These T cell receptor beta chains were read from a single sample in a study of T cells after yellow fever vaccination. TCRdb passed the 5' RACE reads through MiXCR, listing each CDR3 protein once. The top ten clones hold over 15% of a sample with 350,000 to 550,000 distinct CDR3 sequences, about 17% of them seen once. Material: PBMCs, obtained before the yellow fever booster vaccination. The receptors stem from a man between 18 and 29 years old who received the YFV17D yellow fever vaccine. CDR3s include the opening cysteine and the closing phenylalanine or tryptophan. D genes are given only for firm matches. Clone size is shown for a subset of rows, as once, few, many or a class of expanded clone.

>TRBJ2-1|once|-|TRBV12-3/TRBV12-4|14
TGTGCCAGCAGTTCGCAAGGGGGTAAGAATGAGCAGTTCTTC
CASSSQGGKNEQFF
>TRBJ2-3|-|TRBD2|TRBV27|14
TGTGCCAGCAGTGTACCGGGACTAGCGGATACGCAGTATTTT
CASSVPGLADTQYF
>TRBJ1-1|few|-|TRBV6-5|13
TGTGCCAGCAGTTATTCTCGGGGATCTGAAGCTTTCTTT
CASSYSRGSEAFF
>TRBJ2-3|-|-|TRBV4-3|14
TGCGCCAGCAGCCAAGATGTCCTAGCAGATACGCAGTATTTT
CASSQDVLADTQYF
>TRBJ2-3|-|-|TRBV9|14
TGTGCCAGCAGCGTAGGGGAGAACACAGATACGCAGTATTTT
CASSVGENTDTQYF
>TRBJ1-2|-|-|TRBV12-3/TRBV12-4|16
TGTGCCAGCCACCCGGGGCGCCCGGGGGTCGCTTATGGCTACACCTTC
CASHPGRPGVAYGYTF
>TRBJ2-5|many|-|TRBV24-1|14
TGTGCCACCAGTGAAAGAAGAGACCAAGAGACCCAGTACTTC
CATSERRDQETQYF
>TRBJ2-3|many|-|TRBV7-7|15
TGTGCCAGCAGCTTAGCGGGGGCCAGCACAGATACGCAGTATTTT
CASSLAGASTDTQYF
>TRBJ2-3|few|-|TRBV15|16
TGTGCCACCAGCAGAGATTTCAGGGGGGCCACAGATACGCAGTATTTT
CATSRDFRGATDTQYF
>TRBJ2-3|-|-|TRBV4-3|15
TGCGCCAGCAGCCCCCGGGACTTAGGCACAGATACGCAGTATTTT
CASSPRDLGTDTQYF
>TRBJ1-1|few|-|TRBV29-1|11
TGCAGCGTTGCAGGGGTCACTGAAGCTTTCTTT
CSVAGVTEAFF
>TRBJ1-3|many|TRBD1|TRBV12-3/TRBV12-4|15
TGTGCCAGCAGTCCACGGGACAGCTCTGGAAACACCATATATTTT
CASSPRDSSGNTIYF
>TRBJ1-1|-|-|TRBV5-1|14
TGCGCCAGCAGCCGCATCGGGGGGAGCACTGAAGCTTTCTTT
CASSRIGGSTEAFF
>TRBJ2-2|many|-|TRBV6-5|14
TGTGCCAGCAGTTGGGGGGGGCTCACCGGGGAGCTGTTTTTT
CASSWGGLTGELFF
>TRBJ2-1|-|-|TRBV7-8|14
TGTGCCAGCAGCCCCATCGGGCCCAGGCATGAGCAGTTCTTC
CASSPIGPRHEQFF
>TRBJ2-5|-|TRBD1|TRBV28|12
TGTGCCAGCAGCCAGACAGGGGAGACCCAGTACTTC
CASSQTGETQYF
>TRBJ2-1|-|TRBD2|TRBV11-2|15
TGTGCCAGCAGCTCCCGGCGGGGGTTCCACACTGAGCAGTTCTTC
CASSSRRGFHTEQFF
>TRBJ1-2|few|-|TRBV6-5|16
TGTGCCAGCAGTTCCCTACAGGGAGCGATACCCTATGGCTACACCTTC
CASSSLQGAIPYGYTF
>TRBJ2-2|-|-|TRBV28|12
TGTGCCAGCGGGGACTTGTCCGGGGAGCTGTTTTTT
CASGDLSGELFF
>TRBJ2-3|-|TRBD2|TRBV7-2|15
TGTGCCAGCAGCTTACAAGCGGGAGCCACAGATACGCAGTATTTT
CASSLQAGATDTQYF
>TRBJ2-3|few|TRBD2|TRBV2|14
TGTGCCAGCAGTGTAGAGCGGGGCGCAGATACGCAGTATTTT
CASSVERGADTQYF
>TRBJ2-3|-|TRBD1|TRBV18|15
TGTGCCAGCTCACCGAGACAGGGGGCTTTAGATACGCAGTATTTT
CASSPRQGALDTQYF
>TRBJ2-2|-|TRBD1|TRBV24-1|17
TGTGCCACCAGTGACGACGGACAGGGGATGTCCACCGGGGAGCTGTTTTTT
CATSDDGQGMSTGELFF
>TRBJ1-3|-|-|TRBV20-1|13
TGCAGTGCCCTCGGGAGCTCTGGAAACACCATATATTTT
CSALGSSGNTIYF
>TRBJ1-3|-|-|TRBV7-9|13
TGTGCCAGCAGCGCCTTCTCGGGGCCCACCATATATTTT
CASSAFSGPTIYF
>TRBJ1-5|-|-|TRBV6-5|14
TGTGCCAGCAGCATGACAGGCTATAATCAGCCCCAGCATTTT
CASSMTGYNQPQHF
>TRBJ2-3|-|TRBD2|TRBV5-4|16
TGTGCCAGCAGCTTGCAAGCGGGGGGGCGGTCAGATACGCAGTATTTT
CASSLQAGGRSDTQYF
>TRBJ2-7|few|-|TRBV4-2|12
TGTGCCAGCAGCCAAGATCGCGGGGGCCGGTACTTC
CASSQDRGGRYF
>TRBJ2-2|-|-|TRBV4-1|17
TGCGCCAGCAGCCACCCGAACGGAGGGTCGAACACCGGGGAGCTGTTTTTT
CASSHPNGGSNTGELFF
>TRBJ2-3|-|TRBD1|TRBV5-1|15
TGCGCCAGCAGCTTGGTGGCAGGGGGAGAAGATACGCAGTATTTT
CASSLVAGGEDTQYF
>TRBJ1-2|few|-|TRBV20-1|13
TGCAGTGCTAGAGATCTTGGGGCCTATGGCTACACCTTC
CSARDLGAYGYTF
>TRBJ2-5|-|TRBD2|TRBV19|17
TGTGCCAGTAGTAGAGTCCCGGGACTAGCGGGCCAAGAGACCCAGTACTTC
CASSRVPGLAGQETQYF
>TRBJ2-5|-|-|TRBV6-2/TRBV6-3|13
TGTGCCAGCAGTTACCTGGGAAAAGAGACCCAGTACTTC
CASSYLGKETQYF
>TRBJ2-3|few|-|TRBV18|15
TGTGCCAGCTCACCACCGTCGGCAGGGTCCGATACGCAGTATTTT
CASSPPSAGSDTQYF
>TRBJ1-5|-|-|TRBV19|13
TGTGCCAGTAGTGACCAGGGGCATCAGCCCCAGCATTTT
CASSDQGHQPQHF
>TRBJ1-1|-|-|TRBV7-9|15
TGTGCCAGCAGCTCACCCCGGGCTTCGAACACTGAAGCTTTCTTT
CASSSPRASNTEAFF
>TRBJ2-2|many|TRBD1|TRBV29-1|14
TGCAGCTCCACCGGGACAGGGAACACCGGGGAGCTGTTTTTT
CSSTGTGNTGELFF
>TRBJ2-3|-|TRBD1|TRBV7-2|16
TGTGCCAGCAGCTTATACCGACAGGGCCGCACAGATACGCAGTATTTT
CASSLYRQGRTDTQYF
>TRBJ2-1|-|TRBD1|TRBV5-1|17
TGCGCCAGCAGCCAACCGCCGGGACAGTGTTTGGGCAATGAGCAGTTCTTC
CASSQPPGQCLGNEQFF
>TRBJ2-5|-|TRBD2|TRBV27|13
TGTGCCAGCAGAGGACTAGCGGGAGAGACCCAGTACTTC
CASRGLAGETQYF
>TRBJ2-7|-|-|TRBV11-1|17
TGTGCCAGCAGCCCCGGAGGAGGAACAGGGAACTCCTACGAGCAGTACTTC
CASSPGGGTGNSYEQYF
>TRBJ2-6|few|TRBD1|TRBV6-1|18
TGTGCCAGCAGTGCTAGGGGGCCGAGGGACTCTGGGGCCAACGTCCTGACTTTC
CASSARGPRDSGANVLTF
>TRBJ2-5|few|-|TRBV6-2/TRBV6-3|14
TGTGCCAGCAGTCTTGGGACTCTGGTTAGGACCCAGTACTTC
CASSLGTLVRTQYF
>TRBJ2-2|-|-|TRBV12-3/TRBV12-4|15
TGTGCCAGCAGTTTTGCGGACTCTAACACCGGGGAGCTGTTTTTT
CASSFADSNTGELFF